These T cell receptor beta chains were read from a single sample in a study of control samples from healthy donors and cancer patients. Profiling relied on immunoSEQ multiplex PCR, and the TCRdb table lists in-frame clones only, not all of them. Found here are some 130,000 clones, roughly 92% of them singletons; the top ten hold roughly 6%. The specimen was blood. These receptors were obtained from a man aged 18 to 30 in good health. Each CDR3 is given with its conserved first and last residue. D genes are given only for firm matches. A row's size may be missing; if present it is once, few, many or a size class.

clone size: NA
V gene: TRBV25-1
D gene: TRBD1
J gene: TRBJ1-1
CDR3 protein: CASSDPRTGLTEAFF
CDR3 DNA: TGTGCCAGCAGTGATCCCAGGACAGGACTGACTGAAGCTTTCTTT

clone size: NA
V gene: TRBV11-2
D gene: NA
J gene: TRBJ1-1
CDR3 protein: CASSLGPTMNTEAFF
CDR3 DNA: TGTGCCAGCAGCTTAGGCCCGACCATGAACACTGAAGCTTTCTTT

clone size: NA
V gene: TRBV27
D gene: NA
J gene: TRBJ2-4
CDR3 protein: CASGTGSIAKNIQYF
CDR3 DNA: TGTGCCAGCGGAACAGGGTCGATAGCCAAAAACATTCAGTACTTC

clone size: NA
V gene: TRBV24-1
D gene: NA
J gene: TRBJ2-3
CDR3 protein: CAKRGVLADTQYF
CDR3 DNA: TGTGCCAAGAGGGGGGTACTGGCAGATACGCAGTATTTT

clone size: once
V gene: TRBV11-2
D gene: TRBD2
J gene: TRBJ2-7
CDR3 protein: CASSLELAGGYEQYF
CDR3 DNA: TGTGCCAGCAGCTTAGAGCTAGCGGGGGGTTACGAGCAGTACTTC

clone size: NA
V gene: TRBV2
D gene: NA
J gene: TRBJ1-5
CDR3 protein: CASKGSNQPQHF
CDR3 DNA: TGTGCCAGCAAGGGGTCAAATCAGCCCCAGCATTTT

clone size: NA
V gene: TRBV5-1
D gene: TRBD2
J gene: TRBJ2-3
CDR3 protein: CASSLGSSGSDTQYF
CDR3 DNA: TGCGCCAGCAGCTTGGGCTCTAGCGGATCAGATACGCAGTATTTT

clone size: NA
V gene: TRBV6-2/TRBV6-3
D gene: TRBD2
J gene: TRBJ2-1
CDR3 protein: CASSMGFSGAYNEQFF
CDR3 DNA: TGTGCCAGCAGTATGGGTTTCAGCGGGGCCTACAATGAGCAGTTCTTC

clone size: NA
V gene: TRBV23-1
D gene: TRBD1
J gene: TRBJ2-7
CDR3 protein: CASSSDRGGYEQYF
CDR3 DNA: TGCGCCAGCAGTTCGGACAGGGGCGGCTACGAGCAGTACTTC

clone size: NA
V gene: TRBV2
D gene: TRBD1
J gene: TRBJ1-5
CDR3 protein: CASSPDRGRGNQPQHF
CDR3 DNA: TGTGCCAGCAGCCCCGACAGGGGGCGAGGCAATCAGCCCCAGCATTTT

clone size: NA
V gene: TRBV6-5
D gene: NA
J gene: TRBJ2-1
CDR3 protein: CASRPDSPPRYEQFF
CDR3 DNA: TGTGCCAGCAGACCTGACTCCCCTCCACGTTATGAGCAGTTCTTC

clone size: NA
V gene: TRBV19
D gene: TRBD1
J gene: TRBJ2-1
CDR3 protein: CASSIAQGARNEQFF
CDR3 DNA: TGTGCCAGTAGTATAGCCCAGGGGGCAAGAAATGAGCAGTTCTTC

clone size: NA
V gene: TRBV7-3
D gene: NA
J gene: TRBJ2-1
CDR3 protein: CASSLDNTNEQFF
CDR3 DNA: TGTGCCAGCAGCTTAGATAACACCAATGAGCAGTTCTTC

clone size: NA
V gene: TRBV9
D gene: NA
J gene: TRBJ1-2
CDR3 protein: CASSVASSYTF
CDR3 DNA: TGTGCCAGCAGCGTAGCTAGCTCATACACCTTC

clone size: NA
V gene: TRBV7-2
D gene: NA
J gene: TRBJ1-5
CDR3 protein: CASSLDLGQPQHF
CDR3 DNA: TGTGCCAGCAGCTTAGATCTGGGTCAGCCCCAGCATTTT

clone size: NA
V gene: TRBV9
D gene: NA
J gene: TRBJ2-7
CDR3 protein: CASSPPGTLSYEQYF
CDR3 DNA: TGTGCCAGCAGCCCCCCGGGCACGCTCTCCTACGAGCAGTACTTC

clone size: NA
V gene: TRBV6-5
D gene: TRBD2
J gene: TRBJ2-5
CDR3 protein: CASRQRDYHQETQYF
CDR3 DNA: TGTGCCAGCAGGCAACGGGACTACCATCAAGAGACCCAGTACTTC

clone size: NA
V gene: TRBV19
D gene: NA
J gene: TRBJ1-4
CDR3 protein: CASSIGQATNEKLFF
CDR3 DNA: TGTGCCAGTAGTATAGGACAGGCAACTAATGAAAAACTGTTTTTT

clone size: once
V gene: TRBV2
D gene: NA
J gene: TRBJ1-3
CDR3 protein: CASSAGGRVTGNTIYF
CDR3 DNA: TGTGCCAGCAGCGCGGGCGGCAGGGTGACTGGAAACACCATATATTTT

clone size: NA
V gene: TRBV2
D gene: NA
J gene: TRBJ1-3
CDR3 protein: CASSAWGNTIYF
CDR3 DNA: TGTGCCAGCAGTGCCTGGGGAAACACCATATATTTT

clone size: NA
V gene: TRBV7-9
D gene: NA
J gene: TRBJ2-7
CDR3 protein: CASSLHGSYEQYF
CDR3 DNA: TGTGCCAGCAGCTTACACGGCTCCTACGAGCAGTACTTC

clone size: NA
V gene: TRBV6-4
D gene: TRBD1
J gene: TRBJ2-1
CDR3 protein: CASSGETGTGGNEQFF
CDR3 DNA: TGTGCCAGCAGTGGCGAGACCGGGACAGGGGGAAATGAGCAGTTCTTC

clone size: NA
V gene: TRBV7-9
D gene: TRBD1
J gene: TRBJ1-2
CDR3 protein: CASSLRTGGTYGYTF
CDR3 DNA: TGTGCCAGCAGCTTACGTACAGGGGGCACTTATGGCTACACCTTC

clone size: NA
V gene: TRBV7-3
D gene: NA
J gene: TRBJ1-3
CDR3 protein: CASSLGVGNTIYF
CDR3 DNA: TGTGCCAGCAGCTTAGGGGTCGGAAACACCATATATTTT

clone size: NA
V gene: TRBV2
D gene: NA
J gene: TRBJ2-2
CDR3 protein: CASSWVTSDGELFF
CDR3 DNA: TGTGCCAGCAGTTGGGTAACTTCGGACGGGGAGCTGTTTTTT

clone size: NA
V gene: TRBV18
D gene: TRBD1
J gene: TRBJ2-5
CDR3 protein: CASSPQGAETQYF
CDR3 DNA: TGTGCCAGCTCACCACAGGGGGCAGAGACCCAGTACTTC

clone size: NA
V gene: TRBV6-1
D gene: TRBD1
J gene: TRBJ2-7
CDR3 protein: CASSEVTGVDEQYF
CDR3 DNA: TGTGCCAGCAGTGAAGTTACAGGGGTGGACGAGCAGTACTTC

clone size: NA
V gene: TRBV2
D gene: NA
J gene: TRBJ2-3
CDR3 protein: CASRSFFGTDTQYF
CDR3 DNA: TGTGCCAGCAGATCCTTCTTTGGCACAGATACGCAGTATTTT

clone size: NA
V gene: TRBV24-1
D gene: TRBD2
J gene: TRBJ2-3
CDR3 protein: CATSDPSGASTDTQYF
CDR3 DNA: TGTGCCACCAGTGATCCTAGCGGGGCTAGCACAGATACGCAGTATTTT

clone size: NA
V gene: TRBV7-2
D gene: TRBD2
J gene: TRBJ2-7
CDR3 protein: CASSLERGISYEQYF
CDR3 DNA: TGTGCCAGCAGCTTAGAGCGGGGGATATCCTACGAGCAGTACTTC

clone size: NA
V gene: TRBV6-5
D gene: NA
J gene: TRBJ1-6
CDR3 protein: CASSYAAPESPLHF
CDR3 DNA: TGTGCCAGCAGTTACGCAGCCCCGGAATCACCCCTCCACTTT

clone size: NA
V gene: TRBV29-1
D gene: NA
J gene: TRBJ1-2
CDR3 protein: CSVDQGYGYTF
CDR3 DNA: TGCAGCGTTGACCAGGGCTATGGCTACACCTTC

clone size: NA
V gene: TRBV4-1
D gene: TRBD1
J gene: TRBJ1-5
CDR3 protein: CASSQDRSRGTNQPQHF
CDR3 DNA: TGCGCCAGCAGCCAAGATAGGTCCAGGGGGACGAATCAGCCCCAGCATTTT

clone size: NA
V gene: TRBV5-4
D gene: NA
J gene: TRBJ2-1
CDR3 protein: CASSLHPENEQFF
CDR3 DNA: TGTGCCAGCAGCTTACACCCAGAGAATGAGCAGTTCTTC

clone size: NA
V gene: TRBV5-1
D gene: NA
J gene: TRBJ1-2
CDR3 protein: CASSLLAEGVLARGYTF
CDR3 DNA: TGCGCCAGCAGCTTGTTAGCCGAAGGGGTGTTGGCTCGGGGCTACACCTTC

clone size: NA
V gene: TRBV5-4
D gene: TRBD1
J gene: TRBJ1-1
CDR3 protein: CASSSHGTGLMNTEAFF
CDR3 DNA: TGTGCCAGCAGCTCTCACGGGACAGGACTTATGAACACTGAAGCTTTCTTT

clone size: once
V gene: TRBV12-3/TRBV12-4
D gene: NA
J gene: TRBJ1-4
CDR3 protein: CASRGTIGEKLFF
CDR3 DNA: TGTGCCAGCAGAGGGACCATAGGGGAAAAACTGTTTTTT

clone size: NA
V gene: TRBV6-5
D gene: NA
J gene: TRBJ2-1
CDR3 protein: CASSSGNEQFF
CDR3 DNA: TGTGCCAGCAGTTCTGGTAACGAGCAGTTCTTC

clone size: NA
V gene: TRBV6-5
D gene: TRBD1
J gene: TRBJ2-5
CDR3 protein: CASGDRAQETQYF
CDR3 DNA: TGTGCCAGCGGGGACAGGGCCCAAGAGACCCAGTACTTC

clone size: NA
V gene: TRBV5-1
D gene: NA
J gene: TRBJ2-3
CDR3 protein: CASSLAWGLRGTDTQYF
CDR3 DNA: TGCGCCAGCAGCTTGGCCTGGGGGCTTCGCGGCACAGATACGCAGTATTTT

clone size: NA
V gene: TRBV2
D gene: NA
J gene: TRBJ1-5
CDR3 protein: CASTGGREGQPQHF
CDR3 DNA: TGTGCCAGCACTGGGGGCAGGGAGGGTCAGCCCCAGCATTTT

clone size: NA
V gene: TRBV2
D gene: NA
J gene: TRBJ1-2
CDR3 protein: CASSEAFKMGYGYTF
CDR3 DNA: TGTGCCAGCAGTGAAGCGTTCAAGATGGGGTATGGCTACACCTTC

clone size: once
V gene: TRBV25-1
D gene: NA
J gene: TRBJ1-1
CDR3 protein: CASSEYLRGSTEAFF
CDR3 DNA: TGTGCCAGCAGTGAATATCTCCGGGGGTCGACTGAAGCTTTCTTT

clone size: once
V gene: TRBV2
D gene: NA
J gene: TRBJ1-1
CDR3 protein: CASRTDMNTEAFF
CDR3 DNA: TGTGCCAGCAGGACCGATATGAACACTGAAGCTTTCTTT

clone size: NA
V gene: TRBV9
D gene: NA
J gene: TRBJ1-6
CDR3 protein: CASSVGSSPLHF
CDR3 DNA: TGTGCCAGCAGCGTAGGTAGTTCACCCCTCCACTTT

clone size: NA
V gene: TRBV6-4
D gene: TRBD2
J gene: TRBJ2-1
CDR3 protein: CASSDTLTSGGYNEQFF
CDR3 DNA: TGTGCCAGCAGTGACACCTTGACTAGCGGGGGCTACAATGAGCAGTTCTTC

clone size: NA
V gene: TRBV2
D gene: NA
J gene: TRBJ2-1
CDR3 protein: CASSERTLYNEQFF
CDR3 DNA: TGTGCCAGCAGTGAGAGGACACTCTACAATGAGCAGTTCTTC

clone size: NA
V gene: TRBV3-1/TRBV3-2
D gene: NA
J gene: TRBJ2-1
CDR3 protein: CASSQDNEQFF
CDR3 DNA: TGTGCCAGCAGCCAAGACAATGAGCAGTTCTTC

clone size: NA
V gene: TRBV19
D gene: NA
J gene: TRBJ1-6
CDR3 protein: CASSMESSYNSPLHF
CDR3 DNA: TGTGCCAGTAGTATGGAGAGCTCCTATAATTCACCCCTCCACTTT

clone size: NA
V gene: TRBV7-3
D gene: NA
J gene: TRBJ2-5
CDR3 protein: CASSLTGGQGETQYF
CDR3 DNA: TGTGCCAGCAGCTTAACGGGGGGACAAGGGGAGACCCAGTACTTC

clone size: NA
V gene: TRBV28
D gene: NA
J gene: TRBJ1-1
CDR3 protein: CASSLRPNTEAFF
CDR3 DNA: TGTGCCAGCAGTTTACGCCCGAACACTGAAGCTTTCTTT

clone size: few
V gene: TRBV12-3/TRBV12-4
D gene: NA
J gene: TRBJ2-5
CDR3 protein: CASTTAGETQYF
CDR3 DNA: TGTGCCAGCACCACTGCGGGGGAGACCCAGTACTTC

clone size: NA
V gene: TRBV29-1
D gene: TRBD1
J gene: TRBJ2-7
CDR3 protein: CSVDTGGYEQYF
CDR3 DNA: TGCAGCGTAGATACAGGGGGCTACGAGCAGTACTTC

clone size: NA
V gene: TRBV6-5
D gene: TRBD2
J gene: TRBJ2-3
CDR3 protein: CASKVAGGHTDTQYF
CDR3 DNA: TGTGCCAGCAAGGTTGCGGGGGGCCACACAGATACGCAGTATTTT

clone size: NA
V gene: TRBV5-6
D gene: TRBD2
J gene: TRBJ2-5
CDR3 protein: CASSLGTASGGAGETQYF
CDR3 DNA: TGTGCCAGCAGCTTGGGTACGGCTAGCGGGGGGGCAGGAGAGACCCAGTACTTC

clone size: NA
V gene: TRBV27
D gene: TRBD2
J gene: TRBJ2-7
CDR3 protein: CASSSPGLGAYEQYF
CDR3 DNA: TGTGCCAGCAGTTCGCCGGGACTAGGGGCCTACGAGCAGTACTTC

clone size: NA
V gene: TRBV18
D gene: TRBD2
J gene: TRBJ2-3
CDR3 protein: CASSPGGGDTQYF
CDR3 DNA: TGTGCCAGCTCACCCGGCGGGGGAGATACGCAGTATTTT

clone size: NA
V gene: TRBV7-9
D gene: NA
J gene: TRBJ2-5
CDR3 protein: CASSLGQAPQTQYF
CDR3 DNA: TGTGCCAGCAGCTTAGGCCAGGCCCCGCAGACCCAGTACTTC